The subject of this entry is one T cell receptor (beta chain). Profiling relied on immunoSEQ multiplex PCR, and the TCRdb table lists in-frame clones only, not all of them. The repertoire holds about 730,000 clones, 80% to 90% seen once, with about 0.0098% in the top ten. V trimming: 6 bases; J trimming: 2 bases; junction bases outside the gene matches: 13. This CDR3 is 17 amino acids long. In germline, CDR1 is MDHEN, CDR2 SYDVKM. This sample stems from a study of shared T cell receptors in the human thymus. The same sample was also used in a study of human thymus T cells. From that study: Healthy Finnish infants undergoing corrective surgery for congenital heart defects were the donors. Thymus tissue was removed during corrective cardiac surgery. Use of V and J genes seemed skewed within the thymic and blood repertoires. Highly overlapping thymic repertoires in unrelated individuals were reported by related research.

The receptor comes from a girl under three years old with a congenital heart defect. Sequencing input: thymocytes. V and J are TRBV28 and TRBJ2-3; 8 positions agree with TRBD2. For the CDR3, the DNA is TGTGCCAGCAGGGTCGTAGTAGCGGGGTGGTCCACAGATACGCAGTATTTT. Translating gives CASRVVVAGWSTDTQYF.